This is a list of T cell receptor beta chains from one sample in a study of cytomegalovirus exposure and HLA in healthy donors. Assay used: immunoSEQ multiplex PCR; TCRdb lists only in-frame clones, some missing. Of roughly 150,000 clones in the sample, approximately 71% are singletons; the top ten hold 11%. The sample was PBMCs. The receptor set was obtained from a man aged 18 to 35 in good health and CMV-seropositive. The CDR3 runs from the conserved cysteine through the conserved F or W. The D gene is left open where the match is weak. Clone size appears in some rows only: once, few, many, or a class for an expanded clone.

d_call: TRBD2; v_call: TRBV19; j_call: TRBJ2-1; clone_size: .; cdr3_aa: CASSPGTSGRSSSYNEQFF; cdr3_nt: TGTGCCAGTAGTCCCGGGACTAGCGGGAGGTCGAGCTCCTACAATGAGCAGTTCTTC
d_call: .; v_call: TRBV27; j_call: TRBJ2-2; clone_size: once; cdr3_aa: CASSLGYWGAGELFF; cdr3_nt: TGTGCCAGCAGTTTAGGCTATTGGGGGGCCGGGGAGCTGTTTTTT
d_call: TRBD1; v_call: TRBV7-9; j_call: TRBJ2-3; clone_size: .; cdr3_aa: CASSLSDRSDTQYF; cdr3_nt: TGTGCCAGCAGCCTCTCGGACAGGTCGGATACGCAGTATTTT
d_call: TRBD1; v_call: TRBV19; j_call: TRBJ1-5; clone_size: .; cdr3_aa: CASSKSVRDSLGQPQHF; cdr3_nt: TGTGCCAGTAGTAAGTCCGTTCGGGACAGTCTGGGTCAGCCCCAGCATTTT
d_call: .; v_call: TRBV27; j_call: TRBJ2-7; clone_size: once; cdr3_aa: CASSLVAGGSYEQYF; cdr3_nt: TGTGCCAGCAGTTTAGTGGCAGGAGGTAGCTACGAGCAGTACTTC
d_call: .; v_call: TRBV6-1; j_call: TRBJ2-7; clone_size: .; cdr3_aa: CASNLERGYEQYF; cdr3_nt: TGTGCCAGCAACCTAGAAAGGGGGTACGAGCAGTACTTC
d_call: TRBD2; v_call: TRBV29-1; j_call: TRBJ2-5; clone_size: .; cdr3_aa: CSVENPSGETQYF; cdr3_nt: TGCAGCGTCGAGAATCCTAGCGGGGAGACCCAGTACTTC
d_call: TRBD2; v_call: TRBV5-1; j_call: TRBJ2-1; clone_size: few; cdr3_aa: CASSPYLAGGTYNEQFF; cdr3_nt: TGCGCCAGCAGCCCATACCTAGCGGGAGGTACCTACAATGAGCAGTTCTTC
d_call: .; v_call: TRBV4-1; j_call: TRBJ2-7; clone_size: few; cdr3_aa: CASSPQGRPGRQYF; cdr3_nt: TGCGCCAGCAGCCCTCAGGGGAGACCAGGAAGGCAGTACTTC
d_call: .; v_call: TRBV7-7; j_call: TRBJ1-4; clone_size: few; cdr3_aa: CASSLRPNEKLFF; cdr3_nt: TGTGCTAGCAGCTTGCGCCCTAATGAAAAACTGTTTTTT
d_call: TRBD1; v_call: TRBV9; j_call: TRBJ1-2; clone_size: few; cdr3_aa: CASSISGTGGSNYGYTF; cdr3_nt: TGTGCCAGCAGCATCTCCGGGACAGGGGGCTCGAACTATGGCTACACCTTC
d_call: .; v_call: TRBV7-9; j_call: TRBJ2-2; clone_size: .; cdr3_aa: CASRHYVAGELFF; cdr3_nt: TGTGCCAGCAGACATTACGTGGCCGGGGAGCTGTTTTTT